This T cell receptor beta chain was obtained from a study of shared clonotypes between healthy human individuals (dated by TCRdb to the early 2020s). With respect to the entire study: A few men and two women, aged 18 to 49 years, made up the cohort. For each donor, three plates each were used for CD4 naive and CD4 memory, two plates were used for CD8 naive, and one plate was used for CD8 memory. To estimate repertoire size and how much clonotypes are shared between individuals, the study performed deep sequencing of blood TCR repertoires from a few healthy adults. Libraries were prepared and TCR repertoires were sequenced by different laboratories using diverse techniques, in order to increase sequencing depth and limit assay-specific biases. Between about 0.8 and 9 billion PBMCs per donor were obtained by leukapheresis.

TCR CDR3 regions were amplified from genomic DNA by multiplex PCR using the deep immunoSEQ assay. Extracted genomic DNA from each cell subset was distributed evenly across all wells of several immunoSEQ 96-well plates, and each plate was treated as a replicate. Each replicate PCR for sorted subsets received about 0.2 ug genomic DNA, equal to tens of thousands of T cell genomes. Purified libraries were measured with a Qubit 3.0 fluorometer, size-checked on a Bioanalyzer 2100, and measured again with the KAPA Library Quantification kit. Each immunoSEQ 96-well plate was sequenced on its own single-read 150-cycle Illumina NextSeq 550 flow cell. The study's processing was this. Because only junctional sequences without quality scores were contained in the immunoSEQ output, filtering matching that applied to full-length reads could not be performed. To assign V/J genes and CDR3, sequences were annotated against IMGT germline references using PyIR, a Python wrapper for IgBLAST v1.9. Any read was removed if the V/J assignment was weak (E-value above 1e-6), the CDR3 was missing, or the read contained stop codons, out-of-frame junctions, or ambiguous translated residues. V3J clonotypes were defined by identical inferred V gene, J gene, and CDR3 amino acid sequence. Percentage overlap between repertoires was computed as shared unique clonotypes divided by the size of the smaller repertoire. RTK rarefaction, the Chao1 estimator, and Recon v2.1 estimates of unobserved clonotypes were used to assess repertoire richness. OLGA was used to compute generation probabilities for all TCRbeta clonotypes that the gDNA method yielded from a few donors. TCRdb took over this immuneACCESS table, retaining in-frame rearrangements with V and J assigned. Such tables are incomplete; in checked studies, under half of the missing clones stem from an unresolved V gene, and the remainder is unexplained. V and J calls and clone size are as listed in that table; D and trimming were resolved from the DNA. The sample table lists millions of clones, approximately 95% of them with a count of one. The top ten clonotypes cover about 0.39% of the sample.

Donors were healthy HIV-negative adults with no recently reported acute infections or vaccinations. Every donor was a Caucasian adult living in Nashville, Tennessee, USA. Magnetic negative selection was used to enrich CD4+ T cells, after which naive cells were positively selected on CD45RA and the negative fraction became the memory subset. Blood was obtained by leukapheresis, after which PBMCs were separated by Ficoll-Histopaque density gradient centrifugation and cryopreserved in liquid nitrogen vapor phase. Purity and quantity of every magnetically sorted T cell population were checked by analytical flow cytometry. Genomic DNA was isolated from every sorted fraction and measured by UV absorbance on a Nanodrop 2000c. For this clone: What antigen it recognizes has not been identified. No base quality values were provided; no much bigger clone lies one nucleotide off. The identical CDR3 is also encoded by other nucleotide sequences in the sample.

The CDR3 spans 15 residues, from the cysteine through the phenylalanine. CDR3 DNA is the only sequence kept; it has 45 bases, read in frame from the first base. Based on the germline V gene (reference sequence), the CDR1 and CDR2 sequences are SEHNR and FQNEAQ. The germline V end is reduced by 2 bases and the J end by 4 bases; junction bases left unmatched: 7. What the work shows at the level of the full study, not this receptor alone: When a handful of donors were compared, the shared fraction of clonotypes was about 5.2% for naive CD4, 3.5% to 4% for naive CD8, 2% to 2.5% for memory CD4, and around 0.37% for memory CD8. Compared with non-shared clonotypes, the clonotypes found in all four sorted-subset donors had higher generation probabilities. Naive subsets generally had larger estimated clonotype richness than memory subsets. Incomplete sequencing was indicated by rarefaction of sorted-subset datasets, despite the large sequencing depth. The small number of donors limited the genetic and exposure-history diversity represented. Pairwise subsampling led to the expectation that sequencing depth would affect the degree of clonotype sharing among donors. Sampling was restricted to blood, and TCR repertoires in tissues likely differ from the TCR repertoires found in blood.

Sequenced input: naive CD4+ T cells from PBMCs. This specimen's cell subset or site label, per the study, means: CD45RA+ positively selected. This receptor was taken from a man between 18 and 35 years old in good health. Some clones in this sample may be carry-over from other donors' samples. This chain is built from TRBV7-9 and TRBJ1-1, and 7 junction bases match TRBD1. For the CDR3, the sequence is CASSLSYQGGTEAFF. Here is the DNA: TGTGCCAGCAGCTTATCTTACCAGGGGGGCACTGAAGCTTTCTTT.